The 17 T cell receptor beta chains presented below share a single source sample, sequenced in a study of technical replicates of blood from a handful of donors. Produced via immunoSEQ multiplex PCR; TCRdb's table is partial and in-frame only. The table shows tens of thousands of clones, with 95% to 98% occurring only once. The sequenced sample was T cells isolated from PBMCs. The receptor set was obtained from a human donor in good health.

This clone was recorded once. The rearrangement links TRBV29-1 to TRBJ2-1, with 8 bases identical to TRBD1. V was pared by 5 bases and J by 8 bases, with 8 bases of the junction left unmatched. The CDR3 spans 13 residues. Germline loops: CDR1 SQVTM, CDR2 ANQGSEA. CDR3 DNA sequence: TGCAGCGTTCTTACAGGGGGAAAGCATGAGCAGTTCTTC. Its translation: CSVLTGGKHEQFF.

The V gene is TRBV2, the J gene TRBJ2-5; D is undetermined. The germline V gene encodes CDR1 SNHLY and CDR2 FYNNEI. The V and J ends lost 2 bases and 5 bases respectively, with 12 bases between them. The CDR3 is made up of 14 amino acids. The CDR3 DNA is TGTGCCAGCAGTGAATCAGTTCTCAGGGAGACCCAGTACTTC. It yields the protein CASSESVLRETQYF.

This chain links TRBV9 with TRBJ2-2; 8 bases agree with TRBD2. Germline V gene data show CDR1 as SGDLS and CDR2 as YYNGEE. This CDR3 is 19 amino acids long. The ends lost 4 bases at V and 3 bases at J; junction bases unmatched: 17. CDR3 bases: TGTGCCAGCAGCCCCCGGACACTTACTAGCGGCCAACACACCGGGGAGCTGTTTTTT. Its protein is CASSPRTLTSGQHTGELFF.

The CDR3 loop reads CSVVVGTGYEQYF. As DNA, the CDR3 is TGCAGCGTTGTCGTAGGGACTGGCTACGAGCAGTACTTC. The chain recombines TRBV29-1 with TRBJ2-7, with D perhaps TRBD2 (6 bases). Germline V CDR1 and CDR2: SQVTM, ANQGSEA. The CDR3 is 13 amino acids. V was clipped by 4 bases and J by 3 bases, with 13 bases between them.

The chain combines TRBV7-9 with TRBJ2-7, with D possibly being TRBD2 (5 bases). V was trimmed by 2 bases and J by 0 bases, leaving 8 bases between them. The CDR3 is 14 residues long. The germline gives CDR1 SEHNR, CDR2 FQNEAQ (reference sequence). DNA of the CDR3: TGTGCCAGCAGCTTATCGGGAAGCTCCTACGAGCAGTACTTC. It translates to CASSLSGSSYEQYF.

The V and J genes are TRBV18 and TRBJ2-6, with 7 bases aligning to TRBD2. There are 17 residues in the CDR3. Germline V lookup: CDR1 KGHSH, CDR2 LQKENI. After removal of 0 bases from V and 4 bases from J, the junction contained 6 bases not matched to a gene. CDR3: CASSPPSVGGGANVLTF. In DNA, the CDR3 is TGTGCCAGCTCACCACCGTCGGTGGGAGGGGGGGCCAACGTCCTGACTTTC. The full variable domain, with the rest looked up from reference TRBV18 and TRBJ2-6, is NAGVMQNPRHLVRRRGQEARLRCSPMKGHSHVYWYRQLPEEGLKFMVYLQKENIIDESGMPKERFSAEFPKEGPSILRIQQVVRGDSAAYFCASSPPSVGGGANVLTFGAGSRLTVL.

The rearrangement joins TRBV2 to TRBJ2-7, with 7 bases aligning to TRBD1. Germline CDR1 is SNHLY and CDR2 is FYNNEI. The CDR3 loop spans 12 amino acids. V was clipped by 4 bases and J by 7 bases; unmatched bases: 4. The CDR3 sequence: CASSAWTGEQYF. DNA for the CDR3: TGTGCCAGCAGTGCCTGGACAGGAGAGCAGTACTTC.

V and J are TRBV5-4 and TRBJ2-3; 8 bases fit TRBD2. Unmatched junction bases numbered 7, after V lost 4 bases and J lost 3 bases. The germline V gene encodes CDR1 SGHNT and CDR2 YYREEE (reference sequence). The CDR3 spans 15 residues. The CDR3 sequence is CASSTGGSSTDTQYF. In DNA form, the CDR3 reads TGTGCCAGCAGCACGGGGGGGAGTAGTACAGATACGCAGTATTTT.

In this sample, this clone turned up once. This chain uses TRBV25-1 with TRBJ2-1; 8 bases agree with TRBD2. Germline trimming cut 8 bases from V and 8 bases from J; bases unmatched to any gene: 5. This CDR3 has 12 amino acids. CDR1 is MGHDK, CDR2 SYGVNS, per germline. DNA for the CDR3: TGTGCCAGCCTTAGCGGGACCGATGAGCAGTTCTTC. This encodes CASLSGTDEQFF.

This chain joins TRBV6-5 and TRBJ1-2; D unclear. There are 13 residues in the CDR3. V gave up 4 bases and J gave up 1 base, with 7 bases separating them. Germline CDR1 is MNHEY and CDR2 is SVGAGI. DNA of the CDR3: TGTGCCAGCAGTTTGACTGGTAACTATGGCTACACCTTC. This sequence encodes CASSLTGNYGYTF.

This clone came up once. The DNA of the CDR3 is TGTGCAAAGGGGGGAGGGAGCAATCAGCCCCAGCATTTT. Translated, it gives CAKGGGSNQPQHF. The V and J genes are TRBV7-6 and TRBJ1-5, with a weak D call TRBD1 (6 bases). The CDR3 runs 13 residues. Germline V CDR1 and CDR2: SGHVS, FNYEAQ.

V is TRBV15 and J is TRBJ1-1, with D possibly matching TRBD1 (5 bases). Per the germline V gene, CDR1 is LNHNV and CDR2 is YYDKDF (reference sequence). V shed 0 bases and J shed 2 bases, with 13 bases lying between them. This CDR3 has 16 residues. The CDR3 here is CATSRDNPGINTEAFF. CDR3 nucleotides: TGTGCCACCAGCAGAGATAATCCAGGGATTAACACTGAAGCTTTCTTT.

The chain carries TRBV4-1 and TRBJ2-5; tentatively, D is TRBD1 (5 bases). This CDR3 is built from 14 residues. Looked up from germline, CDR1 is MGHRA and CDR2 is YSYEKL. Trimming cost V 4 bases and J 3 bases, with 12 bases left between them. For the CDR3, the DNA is TGCGCCAGCAGCCCCCAGGGTCGGGAAGAGACCCAGTACTTC. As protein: CASSPQGREETQYF.

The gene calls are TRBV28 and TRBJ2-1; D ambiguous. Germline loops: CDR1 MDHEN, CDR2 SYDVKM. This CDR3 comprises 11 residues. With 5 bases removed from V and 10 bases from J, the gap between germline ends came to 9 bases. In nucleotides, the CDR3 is TGTGCCAGCAGTCTTTCTATCGAGCAGTTCTTC. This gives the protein CASSLSIEQFF.

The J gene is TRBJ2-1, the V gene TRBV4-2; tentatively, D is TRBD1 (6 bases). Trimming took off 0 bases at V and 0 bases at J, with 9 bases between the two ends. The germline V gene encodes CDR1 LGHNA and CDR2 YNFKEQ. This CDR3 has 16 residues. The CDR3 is CASSQDEGDSYNEQFF. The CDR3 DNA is TGTGCCAGCAGCCAAGACGAGGGGGACTCCTACAATGAGCAGTTCTTC.

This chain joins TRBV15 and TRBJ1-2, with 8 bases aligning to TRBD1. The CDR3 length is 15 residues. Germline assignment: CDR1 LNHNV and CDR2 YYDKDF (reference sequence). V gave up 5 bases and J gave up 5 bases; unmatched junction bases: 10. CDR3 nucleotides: TGTGCCACCAGCGGACGATCAGGGGGCCATTATGGCTACACCTTC. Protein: CATSGRSGGHYGYTF.

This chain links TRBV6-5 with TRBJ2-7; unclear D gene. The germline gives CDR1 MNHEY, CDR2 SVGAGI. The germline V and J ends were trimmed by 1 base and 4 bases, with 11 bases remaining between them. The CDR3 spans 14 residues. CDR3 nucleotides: TGTGCCAGCAGTTACTTTCCCTCTCCGTACGAGCAGTACTTC. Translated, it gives CASSYFPSPYEQYF.